These T cell receptor beta chains were read from a single sample in a study of shared clonotypes between healthy human individuals. The assay was immunoSEQ multiplex PCR, and TCRdb's table has in-frame clones only and misses some. The data hold 760,000 or so clones, with 90% to 98% observed a single time. The sample taken for sequencing was naive CD8+ T cells sorted from blood. These receptors all stem from a man between 25 and 39 years old in good health. Both conserved end residues are part of each CDR3.

TRBV29-1 CSVELSGLEVYEQYF
TRBV27 CASGGYEQYF
TRBV28 CAGMGGIILYNEQFF
TRBV4-1 CASSQGLGYEQYF
TRBV11-2 CASSLTGKDTGELFF
TRBV7-3 CASSLGGTPMGEQFF
TRBV7-6 CASSFGTGARDTQYF
TRBV28 CASHKGGTDTQYF
TRBV11-2 CASSLGVASGGHNEQFF
TRBV29-1 CSVGVAQNQPQHF
TRBV30 CAWSVPRTEAFF
TRBV7-3 CASSLSPAGAYEQYF
TRBV6-5 CASSYGVPVSYEQYF
TRBV27 CASGTVDSNQPQHF
TRBV19 CASSPPAGGVGELFF
TRBV30 CAWSVSGGSYEQYF